A selection of T cell receptor beta chains follows, all from one sample in a study of blood T cell repertoires in COVID-19. Method: immunoSEQ multiplex PCR; TCRdb's copy keeps in-frame clones and lacks some. Of 180,000 or so clones in the sample, 70% to 90% were seen once. Sequenced sample: peripheral blood. The receptors originated from a man in his sixties with acute or convalescent COVID-19. CDR3s include the opening cysteine and the closing phenylalanine or tryptophan. The order of the fields is clone size, J gene, V gene, D gene, CDR3 protein, CDR3 DNA. The D gene is left open where the match is weak. The listing skips clone size in some rows; elsewhere it reads once, few, many or a size class.

few | TRBJ2-7 | TRBV28 | TRBD1 | CASTWSTGAYEQYF | TGTGCCAGCACCTGGTCGACAGGGGCCTACGAGCAGTACTTC
few | TRBJ2-3 | TRBV28 | NA | CASRRILLTPGGTDTQYF | TGTGCCAGCAGGAGAATATTACTGACTCCCGGAGGGACAGATACGCAGTATTTT
NA | TRBJ2-5 | TRBV4-1 | NA | CASSRAGTGVQTQYF | TGCGCCAGCAGCCGGGCAGGGACTGGGGTTCAGACCCAGTACTTC
NA | TRBJ2-1 | TRBV11-3 | TRBD2 | CASSLSHGRGTSGSLAQFF | TGTGCCAGCAGCTTATCCCACGGCCGGGGGACTAGCGGGAGTTTGGCGCAGTTCTTC
NA | TRBJ1-2 | TRBV25-1 | NA | CASSEYESDGYTF | TGTGCCAGCAGTGAATACGAGTCGGATGGCTACACCTTC
NA | TRBJ2-7 | TRBV11-2 | NA | CASTSSGGTSSYEQYF | TGTGCCAGCACCTCTTCCGGAGGTACCAGCTCCTACGAGCAGTACTTC
NA | TRBJ1-2 | TRBV12-3/TRBV12-4 | NA | CASSSGVYGYTF | TGTGCCAGCAGTTCAGGGGTCTATGGCTACACCTTC
NA | TRBJ2-4 | TRBV24-1 | TRBD1 | CATSGDREGKNIQYF | TGTGCCACCAGCGGGGACAGGGAGGGAAAAAACATTCAGTACTTC
NA | TRBJ1-1 | TRBV11-2 | NA | CASSKGRGTEAFF | TGTGCCAGCAGTAAGGGGCGAGGCACTGAAGCTTTCTTT
many | TRBJ1-2 | TRBV28 | NA | CATLRQVYGYTF | TGTGCCACCCTCAGACAGGTCTATGGCTACACCTTC
NA | TRBJ2-1 | TRBV9 | TRBD2 | CASSVRTRLAGVAEQFF | TGTGCCAGCAGCGTAAGAACCCGACTAGCGGGAGTAGCTGAGCAGTTCTTC
NA | TRBJ1-1 | TRBV30 | NA | CAWSAGDPEAFF | TGTGCCTGGAGTGCAGGGGACCCTGAAGCTTTCTTT
NA | TRBJ2-7 | TRBV18 | NA | CASSGSSYEQYF | TGTGCCAGCTCAGGGAGCTCCTACGAGCAGTACTTC
NA | TRBJ2-3 | TRBV25-1 | NA | CASSLLISTDTQYF | TGTGCCAGCAGCCTATTGATAAGCACAGATACGCAGTATTTT
NA | TRBJ1-1 | TRBV5-4 | NA | CASSLWGGQTEAFF | TGTGCCAGCAGCTTGTGGGGGGGCCAGACTGAAGCTTTCTTT
NA | TRBJ1-1 | TRBV15 | TRBD1 | CATRTNDRGQNTEAFF | TGTGCCACCAGGACGAACGACAGGGGCCAGAACACTGAAGCTTTCTTT
NA | TRBJ1-1 | TRBV7-9 | NA | CASSLSPGHLAFEAFF | TGTGCCAGCAGCTTAAGCCCTGGACATTTGGCTTTTGAAGCTTTCTTT
few | TRBJ1-2 | TRBV5-1 | NA | CASRDSINYGYTF | TGCGCCAGCAGGGACAGTATCAACTATGGCTACACCTTC
few | TRBJ1-1 | TRBV27 | TRBD1 | CASSAGLGTAKAFF | TGTGCCAGCAGTGCGGGGCTCGGGACAGCTAAAGCTTTCTTT
NA | TRBJ1-4 | TRBV29-1 | NA | CSVLGRDNEKLFF | TGCAGCGTTTTGGGCAGGGATAATGAAAAACTGTTTTTT
few | TRBJ2-7 | TRBV2 | NA | CASSLGSEDEQYF | TGTGCCAGCAGCTTGGGGAGCGAGGACGAGCAGTACTTC
NA | TRBJ1-5 | TRBV7-2 | TRBD1 | CASSRTGDSNQPQHF | TGTGCCAGCAGCCGTACAGGGGATAGCAATCAGCCCCAGCATTTT
NA | TRBJ2-1 | TRBV5-1 | NA | CASSLRPTSGRGYNEQFF | TGCGCCAGCAGCTTGCGCCCTACTTCGGGGCGGGGCTACAATGAGCAGTTCTTC
NA | TRBJ2-5 | TRBV7-2 | TRBD2 | CASSPWTSGEETQYF | TGTGCCAGCAGCCCCTGGACTAGCGGGGAGGAGACCCAGTACTTC
NA | TRBJ1-6 | TRBV28 | NA | CASSLPTTGGNSPLHF | TGTGCCAGCAGTTTACCAACGACAGGCGGTAATTCACCCCTCCACTTT
once | TRBJ2-1 | TRBV10-3 | TRBD2 | CAMASGPGGQFF | TGTGCCATGGCTAGCGGTCCGGGGGGGCAGTTCTTC
NA | TRBJ1-4 | TRBV3-1/TRBV3-2 | NA | CASSPRRLSGEKLFF | TGTGCCAGCAGCCCCCGACGGCTATCGGGAGAAAAACTGTTTTTT